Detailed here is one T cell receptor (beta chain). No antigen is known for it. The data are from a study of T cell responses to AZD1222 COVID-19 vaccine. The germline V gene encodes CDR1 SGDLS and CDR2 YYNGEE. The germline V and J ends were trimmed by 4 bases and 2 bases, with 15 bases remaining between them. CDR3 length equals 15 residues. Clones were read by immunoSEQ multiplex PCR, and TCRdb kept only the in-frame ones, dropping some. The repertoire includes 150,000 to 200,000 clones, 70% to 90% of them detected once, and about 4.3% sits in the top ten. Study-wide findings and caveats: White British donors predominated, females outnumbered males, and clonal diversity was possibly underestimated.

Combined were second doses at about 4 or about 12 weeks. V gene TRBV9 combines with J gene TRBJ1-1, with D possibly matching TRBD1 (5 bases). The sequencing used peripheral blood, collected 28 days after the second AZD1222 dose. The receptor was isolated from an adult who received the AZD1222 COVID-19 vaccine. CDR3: CASSFTPGGNTEAFF. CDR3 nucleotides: TGTGCCAGCAGCTTCACCCCCGGGGGAAACACTGAAGCTTTCTTT.